This note documents a single T cell receptor beta chain sequence. No antigen is known for it. Because it lacks the conserved phenylalanine or tryptophan at the end, this CDR3 is likely a read error. TCRdb fed the 5' RACE reads into MiXCR, producing one record per CDR3 protein. The table shows around 30,000 distinct CDR3 sequences, with roughly 24% occurring only once. Findings and limits, study-wide: Whole repertoires were not studied in the larger cohort, only one V-J beta rearrangement.

Germline V gene data show CDR1 as DFQATT and CDR2 as SNEGSKA (reference sequence). The CDR3 has 14 residues. With 0 bases clipped from V and 3 bases from J, the junction kept 3 bases outside the gene matches. Sequencing was done on a sample of memory CD4+ T cells sorted from blood. The subset denotes: memory CD4+ T cells, CD4+CD45RO+CD25-. V is TRBV20-1 and J is TRBJ2-7; TRBD2 matches 9 bases. This TCR came from a female donor with breast cancer. The CDR3 bases are TGCAGTGCTAGAGACGTTAGCGGGAGCTACGAGCAGTACTTA. This encodes CSARDVSGSYEQYL.